Each of the 25 T cell receptor beta chains below was sequenced from the same sample in a study of neurological immune-mediated disorders. TCRdb re-derived calls from the 5' RACE reads in MiXCR, one entry per CDR3 protein. The sample has about 59,000 distinct CDR3 sequences; roughly 13% are singletons. Sequencing input: PBMCs. The receptors shown here come from a woman aged 55-70 years with HTLV-1-associated myelopathy (HAM/TSP).

Ten or more counts support this clonotype. V and J are TRBV5-1 and TRBJ2-3, with D tentatively TRBD1 (6 bases). There are 14 residues in the CDR3. Germline loops: CDR1 SGHRS, CDR2 YFSETQ. Trimming cost V 4 bases and J 0 bases, with 9 bases left between them. In DNA, the CDR3 is TGCGCCAGCAGCAACAGGGTTAGCACAGATACGCAGTATTTT. As protein: CASSNRVSTDTQYF.

Many counts were recorded for this clonotype. This chain uses TRBV6-4 with TRBJ2-1, with 7 nucleotides matching TRBD1. Trimming took 4 bases from V and 6 from J; bases not matched to a gene: 6. This CDR3 has 14 amino acids. Germline V gene sequence: CDR1 MRHNA, CDR2 SNTAGT. The CDR3 bases are TGTGCCAGCAGTGCTAGTCCAGGGGGCAATGAGCAGTTCTTC. Its protein product is CASSASPGGNEQFF.

This clonotype was observed many times. This CDR3 is CASSLWGLDEQFF. DNA for the CDR3: TGTGCCAGCAGTTTATGGGGTTTGGATGAGCAGTTCTTC. The J gene is TRBJ2-1, the V gene TRBV12-3 or TRBV12-4; D unclear. Trimming pared 2 bases from V and 8 bases from J, leaving 10 bases between. The CDR3 runs 13 residues.

This clonotype has at least ten counts. The chain recombines TRBV7-8 with TRBJ2-1, with D unresolved. V was clipped by 10 bases and J by 10 bases, with 20 bases between them. Germline CDR1 and CDR2: SGHVS and FQNEAQ. The CDR3 spans 13 residues. The CDR3 DNA reads TGTGCCACCTCGTACACCGCCCTCGGAGAGCAGTTCTTC. Translated: CATSYTALGEQFF. Drawing the rest from reference TRBV7-8 and TRBJ2-1, the complete variable domain is GAGVSQSPRYKVAKRGQDVALRCDPISGHVSLFWYQQALGQGPEFLTYFQNEAQLDKSGLPSDRFFAERPEGSVSTLKIQRTQQEDSAVYLCATSYTALGEQFFGPGTRLTVL.

Regarding this clonotype: One end of the junction is discordant with germline, which a read error may explain. The chain recombines TRBV5-5 with TRBJ2-7, with 8 bases aligning to TRBD2. The CDR3 has 19 amino acids. CDR1 is SGHKS, CDR2 YYEKEE, per germline (reference sequence). CDR3 in DNA: TGTGCCAGCAGCCCCCGGTGGACTAGCCGGAGGGCTAGCTCCTACGAGGAGTACTTC. Protein: CASSPRWTSRRASSYEEYF.

This clonotype has more than one count but fewer than ten. The CDR3 reads CSARALTAMNTEAFF. DNA of the CDR3: TGCAGTGCTAGAGCCCTGACAGCTATGAACACTGAAGCTTTCTTT. The chain links TRBV20-1 to TRBJ1-1, with D possibly matching TRBD1 (5 bases). Looked up from germline, CDR1 is DFQATT and CDR2 is SNEGSKA (reference sequence). This CDR3 is built from 15 residues. Trimming took off 1 base at V and 0 bases at J, with 12 bases between the two ends.

V gene TRBV6-1 combines with J gene TRBJ1-4, with a tentative D call TRBD1 (6 bases). CDR1 is MNHNS, CDR2 SASEGT, per germline. V was clipped by 5 bases and J by 10 bases, with 17 bases between them. The CDR3 has 14 amino acids. The CDR3, as DNA: TGTGCCAGCAGTCGAATGGACAGTGGGTCAAAACTGTTTTTT. Translation gives CASSRMDSGSKLFF.

This clonotype was recorded many times. The rearrangement uses TRBV5-1 and TRBJ1-2; D uncertain. The CDR3 loop spans 17 amino acids. Germline-derived CDR1 and CDR2 are SGHRS and YFSETQ. Trimming took 0 bases from V and 2 from J, leaving 17 bases between them. The CDR3 protein is CASSLGSLGRSNYGYTF. CDR3 nucleotide sequence: TGCGCCAGCAGCTTGGGTAGTTTGGGCAGGTCGAACTATGGCTACACCTTC. The complete variable domain, with remaining parts taken from reference TRBV5-1 and TRBJ1-2, reads KAGVTQTPRYLIKTRGQQVTLSCSPISGHRSVSWYQQTPGQGLQFLFEYFSETQRNKGNFPGRFSGRQFSNSRSEMNVSTLELGDSALYLCASSLGSLGRSNYGYTFGSGTRLTVV.

This clonotype was picked up many times. The chain recombines TRBV20-1 with TRBJ2-1, with TRBD1 matching 8 bases. V was clipped by 0 bases and J by 8 bases; unmatched bases: 18. The CDR3 covers 18 residues. From germline, CDR1 is DFQATT and CDR2 SNEGSKA (reference sequence). CDR3 protein: CSARENAGQDKLTHEQFF. The DNA of the CDR3 is TGCAGTGCTAGAGAGAATGCGGGACAGGACAAATTGACTCATGAGCAGTTCTTC.

This clonotype was found many times. V is TRBV5-1 and J is TRBJ2-7; D gene unclear. CDR1 and CDR2 from the germline V gene are SGHRS and YFSETQ. The CDR3 runs to 14 residues. V lost 2 bases and J lost 2, with 11 bases in between. This CDR3 reads CASSFRERTYEQYF. The CDR3 DNA is TGCGCCAGCAGCTTTCGAGAACGCACCTACGAGCAGTACTTC.

Ten or more counts support this clonotype. The chain combines TRBV10-1 with TRBJ2-7; tentatively, D is TRBD2 (5 bases). Germline values: CDR1 WNHNN, CDR2 SYGVQD (reference sequence). This CDR3 is built from 15 residues. With 10 bases removed from V and 2 bases from J, the gap between germline ends came to 21 bases. This CDR3 reads CAIQNPALDTYEQYF. For the CDR3, the DNA is TGCGCCATCCAAAATCCCGCACTAGATACCTACGAGCAGTACTTC.

This clonotype was detected ten times or more. The chain combines TRBV3-1 with TRBJ2-7; the D is unclear. Per germline, CDR1 LGHDT and CDR2 YNNKEL (reference sequence). This CDR3 comprises 13 residues. The V end lost 1 base, the J end lost 4 bases, and 8 bases lay between the germline ends. In DNA, the CDR3 is TGTGCCAGCAGCCAAGTCATAGGATACGAGCAGTACTTC. It translates to CASSQVIGYEQYF.

This clonotype came up many times. This CDR3 reads CSARDQASTYNEQFF. DNA for the CDR3: TGCAGTGCTAGAGATCAGGCCAGCACTTACAATGAGCAGTTCTTC. The chain uses TRBV20-1 and TRBJ2-1; D gene ambiguous. Between the trimmed V and J ends, which lost 0 bases and 4 bases, there was a span of 13 bases. This CDR3 has 15 amino acids. Germline CDR1 and CDR2: DFQATT and SNEGSKA (reference sequence).

Ten or more counts support this clonotype. The chain combines TRBV5-1 with TRBJ1-2; 11 nucleotides align to TRBD1. This CDR3 has 15 residues. Per the germline V gene, CDR1 is SGHRS and CDR2 is YFSETQ. Trimming removed 0 bases from V and 8 bases from J; junction bases left unmatched: 6. The CDR3 nucleotides are TGCGCCAGCAGCTTGGCCCTGGGACAGGGGGACGGCTACACCTTC. Translation: CASSLALGQGDGYTF.

Many counts were recorded for this clonotype. J is TRBJ2-3 and V is TRBV6-5, with 10 bases that match TRBD2. The CDR3 length is 15 residues. V was pared by 6 bases and J by 1 base, with 4 bases of the junction left unmatched. Looked up from germline, CDR1 is MNHEY and CDR2 is SVGAGI. The CDR3 DNA sequence: TGTGCCAGCAGCAAGCGGGAGGGAGGCACAGATACGCAGTATTTT. Amino acid sequence: CASSKREGGTDTQYF.

This clonotype was counted many times. The chain combines TRBV7-2 with TRBJ2-6; a weak D match, TRBD2 (5 bases). Germline CDR1 reads SGHTA; CDR2 reads FQGNSA. V dropped 1 base and J dropped 3 bases, with 7 bases sitting between them. The length of the CDR3 is 15 residues. The CDR3 nucleotides are TGTGCCAGCAGCTTAGGAGGGCTTGGGGCCAACGTCCTGACTTTC. This gives the protein CASSLGGLGANVLTF.

In this sample, this clonotype turned up once. One end of the junction does not line up with germline, which may come from a read error. The J gene is TRBJ2-7, the V gene TRBV3-1; TRBD1 matches 10 bases. CDR3 length equals 20 residues. Germline CDR1 reads LGHDT; CDR2 reads YNNKEL (reference sequence). CDR3 in amino acids: CASSQDLMDRGKGGTYEQYF. The CDR3 DNA reads as TGTGCCAGTAGCCAAGATCTTATGGACAGGGGGAAGGGGGGGACCTACGAGCAGTACTTC.

This clonotype has ten or more counts. The chain recombines TRBV20-1 with TRBJ2-3; D is undetermined. Trimming shortened V by 4 bases and J by 3 bases, and 14 bases separated the two germline ends. Germline CDR1 DFQATT, CDR2 SNEGSKA (reference sequence). The CDR3 consists of 14 residues. The CDR3 protein is CSATQRGGTDTQYF. The CDR3 nucleotides are TGCAGTGCTACCCAGCGTGGTGGGACAGATACGCAGTATTTT.

There are many counts of this clonotype. The J gene is TRBJ1-2, the V gene TRBV3-1; no clear D. V was clipped by 2 bases and J by 7 bases, with 14 bases between them. This CDR3 contains 14 residues. CDR1 LGHDT and CDR2 YNNKEL come from the germline V gene (reference sequence). This CDR3 reads CASSQTDARGGYTF. CDR3 DNA sequence: TGTGCCAGCAGCCAAACCGACGCCCGCGGTGGCTACACCTTC.

This clonotype was seen only once. The chain is built from TRBV15 and TRBJ2-1, with 10 bases aligning to TRBD1. The V and J ends lost 1 base and 9 bases, in that order; junction bases with no gene match: 0. This CDR3 is built from 13 residues. Germline loops: CDR1 LNHNV, CDR2 YYDKDF (reference sequence). Here the CDR3 reads CATSRGTGGEQFF. In DNA form, the CDR3 reads TGTGCCACCAGCAGAGGGACAGGGGGTGAGCAGTTCTTC.

This clonotype was picked up many times. The chain recombines TRBV11-2 with TRBJ2-7; either TRBD1 or TRBD2 may supply D (6 bases each). V was pared by 5 bases and J by 4 bases, with 21 bases between. CDR1 is SGHAT and CDR2 is FQNNGV in the germline V gene. The CDR3 runs to 16 residues. This CDR3 reads CASSPPHRGERYEQYF. CDR3 nucleotides: TGTGCCAGCAGCCCCCCGCATAGGGGGGAGAGGTACGAGCAGTACTTC.

This clonotype has a count of ten or more. The V call is TRBV11-2, the J call TRBJ2-7; D is undetermined. Per the germline V gene, CDR1 is SGHAT and CDR2 is FQNNGV. The ends were cut back, 2 bases at V and 3 bases at J, with 5 bases in the middle. CDR3 length: 12 residues. CDR3: CASSLNGYEQYF. The CDR3 DNA follows: TGTGCCAGCAGCTTAAATGGCTACGAGCAGTACTTC.

This clonotype was counted many times. CDR3 nucleotide sequence: TGTGCCAGCAGTGTCCCGGGACAGGGACACACTGAAGCTTTCTTT. Amino acid sequence: CASSVPGQGHTEAFF. The V and J genes are TRBV28 and TRBJ1-1, with TRBD1 matching 9 bases. The length of the CDR3 is 15 residues. After removal of 5 bases from V and 3 bases from J, the junction contained 7 bases not matched to a gene. From germline, CDR1 is MDHEN and CDR2 SYDVKM.

This clonotype was counted ten times or more. The rearrangement links TRBV5-1 to TRBJ2-7, with 10 bases fitting TRBD2. This CDR3 is built from 15 residues. Germline V CDR1 and CDR2: SGHRS, YFSETQ. With 4 bases clipped from V and 5 bases from J, the junction kept 9 bases outside the gene matches. CDR3 region: CASSRASGSRNEQYF. The DNA for the CDR3 is TGCGCCAGCAGCCGTGCTAGCGGGAGTAGGAACGAGCAGTACTTC.

This clonotype was counted at least ten times. V usage is TRBV5-1 and J usage is TRBJ2-1, with 12 bases aligning to TRBD2. Germline CDR1 reads SGHRS; CDR2 reads YFSETQ. This CDR3 contains 19 residues. V lost 0 bases and J lost 4; bases outside the gene matches: 11. The CDR3 nucleotides are TGCGCCAGCAGCTTGGTAGCGACTAGCGGGAGAGGGGATTACAATGAGCAGTTCTTC. Protein product: CASSLVATSGRGDYNEQFF.